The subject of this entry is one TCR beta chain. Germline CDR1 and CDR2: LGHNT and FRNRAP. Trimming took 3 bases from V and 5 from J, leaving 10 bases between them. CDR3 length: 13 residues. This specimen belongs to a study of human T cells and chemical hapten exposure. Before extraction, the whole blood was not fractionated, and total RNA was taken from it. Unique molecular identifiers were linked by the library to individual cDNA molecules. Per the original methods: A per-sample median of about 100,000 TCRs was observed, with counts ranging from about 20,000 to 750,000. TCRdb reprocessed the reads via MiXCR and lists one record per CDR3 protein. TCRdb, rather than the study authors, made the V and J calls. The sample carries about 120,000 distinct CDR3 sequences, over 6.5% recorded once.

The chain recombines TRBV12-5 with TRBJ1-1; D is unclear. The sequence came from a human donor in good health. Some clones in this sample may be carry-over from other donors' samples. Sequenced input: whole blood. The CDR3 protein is CASGFQPSTEAFF. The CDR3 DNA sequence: TGTGCTAGTGGTTTCCAACCCTCAACTGAAGCTTTCTTT.